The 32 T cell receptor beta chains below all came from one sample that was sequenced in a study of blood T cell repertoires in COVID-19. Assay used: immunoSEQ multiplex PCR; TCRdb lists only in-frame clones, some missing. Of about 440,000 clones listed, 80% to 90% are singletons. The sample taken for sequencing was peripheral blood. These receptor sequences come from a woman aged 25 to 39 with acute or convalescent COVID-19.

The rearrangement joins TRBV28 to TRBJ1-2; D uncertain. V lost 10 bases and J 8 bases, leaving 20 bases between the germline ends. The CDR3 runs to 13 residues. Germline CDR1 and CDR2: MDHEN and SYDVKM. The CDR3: CAITTTGSQGYTF. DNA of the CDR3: TGTGCCATCACAACTACCGGGTCGCAGGGCTACACCTTC.

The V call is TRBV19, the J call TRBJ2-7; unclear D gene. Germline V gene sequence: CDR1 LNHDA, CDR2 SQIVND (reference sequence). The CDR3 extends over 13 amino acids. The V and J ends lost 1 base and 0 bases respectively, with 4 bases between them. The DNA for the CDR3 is TGTGCCAGTAGTATAGGCGACTCCTACGAGCAGTACTTC. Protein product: CASSIGDSYEQYF.

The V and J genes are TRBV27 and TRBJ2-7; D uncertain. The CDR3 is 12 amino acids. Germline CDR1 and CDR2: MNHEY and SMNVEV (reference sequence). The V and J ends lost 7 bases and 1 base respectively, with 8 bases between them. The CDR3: CASTSESYEQYF. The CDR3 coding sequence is TGTGCCAGCACCTCCGAGTCCTACGAGCAGTACTTC.

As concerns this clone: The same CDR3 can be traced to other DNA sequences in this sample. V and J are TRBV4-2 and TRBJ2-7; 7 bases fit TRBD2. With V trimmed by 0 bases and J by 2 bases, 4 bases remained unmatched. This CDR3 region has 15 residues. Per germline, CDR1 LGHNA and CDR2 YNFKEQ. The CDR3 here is CASSQDPSGAYEQYF. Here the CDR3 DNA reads TGTGCCAGCAGCCAAGATCCTAGCGGTGCCTACGAGCAGTACTTC.

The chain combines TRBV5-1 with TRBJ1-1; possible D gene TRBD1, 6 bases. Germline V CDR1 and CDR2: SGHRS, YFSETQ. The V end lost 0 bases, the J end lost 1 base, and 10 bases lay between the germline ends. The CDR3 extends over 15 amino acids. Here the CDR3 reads CASSLERTANTEAFF. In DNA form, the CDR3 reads TGCGCCAGCAGCTTGGAACGGACAGCGAACACTGAAGCTTTCTTT.

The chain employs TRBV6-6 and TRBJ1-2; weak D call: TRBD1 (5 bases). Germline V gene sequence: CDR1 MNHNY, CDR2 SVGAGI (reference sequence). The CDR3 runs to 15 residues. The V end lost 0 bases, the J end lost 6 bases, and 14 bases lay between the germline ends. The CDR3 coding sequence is TGTGCCAGCAGTTACTCGAGGCAGGGTTTGGATGGCTACACCTTC. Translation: CASSYSRQGLDGYTF.

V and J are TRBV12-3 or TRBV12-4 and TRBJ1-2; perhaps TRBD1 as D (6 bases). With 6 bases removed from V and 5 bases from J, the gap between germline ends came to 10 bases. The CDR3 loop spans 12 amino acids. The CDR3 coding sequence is TGTGCCAGCAGACAGGGCCCTTATGGCTACACCTTC. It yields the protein CASRQGPYGYTF.

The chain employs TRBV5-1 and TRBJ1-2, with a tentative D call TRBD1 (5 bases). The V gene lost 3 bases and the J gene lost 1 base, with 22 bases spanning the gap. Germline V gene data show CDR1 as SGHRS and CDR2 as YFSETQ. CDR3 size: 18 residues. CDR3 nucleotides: TGCGCCAGCAGCTGCCCGTTATGTGGGGGAGGACTTAACTATGGCTACACCTTC. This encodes CASSCPLCGGGLNYGYTF.

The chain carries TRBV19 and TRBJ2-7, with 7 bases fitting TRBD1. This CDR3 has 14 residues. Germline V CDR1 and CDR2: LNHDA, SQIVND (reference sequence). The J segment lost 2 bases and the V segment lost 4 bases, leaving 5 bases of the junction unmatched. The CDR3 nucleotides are TGTGCCAGTAGTAATCGGGGACAGCCCTACGAGCAGTACTTC. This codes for CASSNRGQPYEQYF.

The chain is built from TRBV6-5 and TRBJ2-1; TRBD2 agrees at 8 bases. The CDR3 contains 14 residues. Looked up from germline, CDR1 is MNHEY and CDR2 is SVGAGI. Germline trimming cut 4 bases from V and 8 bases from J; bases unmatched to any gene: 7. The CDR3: CASSFRTSLDEQFF. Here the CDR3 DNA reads TGTGCCAGCAGTTTCAGGACTAGCCTCGATGAGCAGTTCTTC.

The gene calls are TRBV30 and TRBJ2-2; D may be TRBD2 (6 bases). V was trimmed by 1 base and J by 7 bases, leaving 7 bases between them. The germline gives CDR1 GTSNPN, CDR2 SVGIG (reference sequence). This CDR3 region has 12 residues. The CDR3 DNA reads TGTGCCTGGAGTGGGGGAGGCGGGGAGCTGTTTTTT. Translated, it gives CAWSGGGGELFF. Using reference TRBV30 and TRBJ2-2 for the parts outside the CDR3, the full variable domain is SQTIHQWPATLVQPVGSPLSLECTVEGTSNPNLYWYRQAAGRGLQLLFYSVGIGQISSEVPQNLSASRPQDRQFILSSKKLLLSDSGFYLCAWSGGGGELFFGEGSRLTVL.

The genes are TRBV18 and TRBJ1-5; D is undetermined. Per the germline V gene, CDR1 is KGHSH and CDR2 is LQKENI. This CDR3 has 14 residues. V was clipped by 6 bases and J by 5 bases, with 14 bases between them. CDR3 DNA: TGTGCCAGCTCCCCAGGCAGGAAGGATCAGCCCCAGCATTTT. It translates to CASSPGRKDQPQHF.

CDR3 residues: CASDSGGANQLTDTQYF. The CDR3 nucleotides read TGTGCCAGCGATAGCGGGGGGGCCAATCAACTCACAGATACGCAGTATTTT. The chain couples TRBV5-6 to TRBJ2-3, with 11 bases identical to TRBD2. With 7 bases clipped from V and 2 bases from J, the junction kept 12 bases outside the gene matches. Looked up from germline, CDR1 is SGHDT and CDR2 is YYEEEE. This CDR3 has 17 residues.

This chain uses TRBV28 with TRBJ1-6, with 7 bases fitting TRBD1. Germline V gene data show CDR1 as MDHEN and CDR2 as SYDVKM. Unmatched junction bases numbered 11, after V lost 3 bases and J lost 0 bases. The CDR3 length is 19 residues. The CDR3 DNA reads TGTGCCAGCAGTTTCGCGACGACAGGGAGGAGCTCCTATAATTCACCCCTCCACTTT. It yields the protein CASSFATTGRSSYNSPLHF.

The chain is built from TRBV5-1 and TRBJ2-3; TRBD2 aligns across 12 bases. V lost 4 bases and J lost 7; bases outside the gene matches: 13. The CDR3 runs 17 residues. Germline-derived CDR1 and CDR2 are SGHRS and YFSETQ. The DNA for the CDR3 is TGCGCCAGCAGCCGGCCCCCTAGCGGGGGGGCGTCAAATACGCAGTATTTT. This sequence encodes CASSRPPSGGASNTQYF. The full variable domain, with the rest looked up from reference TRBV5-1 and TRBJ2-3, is KAGVTQTPRYLIKTRGQQVTLSCSPISGHRSVSWYQQTPGQGLQFLFEYFSETQRNKGNFPGRFSGRQFSNSRSEMNVSTLELGDSALYLCASSRPPSGGASNTQYFGPGTRLTVL.

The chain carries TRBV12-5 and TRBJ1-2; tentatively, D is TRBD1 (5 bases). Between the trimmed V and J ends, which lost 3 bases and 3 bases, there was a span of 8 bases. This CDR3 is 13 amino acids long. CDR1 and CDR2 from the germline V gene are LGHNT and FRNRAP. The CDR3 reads CASGLSGYYGYTF. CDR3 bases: TGTGCTAGTGGTTTATCAGGGTACTATGGCTACACCTTC.

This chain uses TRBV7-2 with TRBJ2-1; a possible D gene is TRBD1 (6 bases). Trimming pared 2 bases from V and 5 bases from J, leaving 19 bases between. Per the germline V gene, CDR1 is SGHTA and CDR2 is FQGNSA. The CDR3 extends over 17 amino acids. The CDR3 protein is CASSLTTGFRPNNEQFF. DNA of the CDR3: TGTGCCAGCAGCTTAACTACAGGGTTTCGGCCGAACAATGAGCAGTTCTTC.

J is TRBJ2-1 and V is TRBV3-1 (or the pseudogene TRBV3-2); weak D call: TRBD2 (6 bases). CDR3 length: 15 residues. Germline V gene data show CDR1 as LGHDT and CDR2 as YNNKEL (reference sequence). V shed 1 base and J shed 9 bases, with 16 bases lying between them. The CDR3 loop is CASSQVSISGGEQFF. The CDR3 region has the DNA TGTGCCAGCAGCCAAGTGTCTATATCCGGGGGTGAGCAGTTCTTC.

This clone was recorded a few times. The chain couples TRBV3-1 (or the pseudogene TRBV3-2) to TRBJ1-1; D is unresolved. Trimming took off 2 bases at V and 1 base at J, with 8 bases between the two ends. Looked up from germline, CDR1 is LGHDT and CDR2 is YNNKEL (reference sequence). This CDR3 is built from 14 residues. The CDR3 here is CASSQPGGNTEAFF. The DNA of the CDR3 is TGTGCCAGCAGCCAACCCGGCGGGAACACTGAAGCTTTCTTT.

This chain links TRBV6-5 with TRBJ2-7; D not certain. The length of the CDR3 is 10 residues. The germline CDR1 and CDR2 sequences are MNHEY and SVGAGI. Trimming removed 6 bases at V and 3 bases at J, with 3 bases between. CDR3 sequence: CASSLYEQYF. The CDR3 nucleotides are TGTGCCAGCAGCCTCTACGAGCAGTACTTC.

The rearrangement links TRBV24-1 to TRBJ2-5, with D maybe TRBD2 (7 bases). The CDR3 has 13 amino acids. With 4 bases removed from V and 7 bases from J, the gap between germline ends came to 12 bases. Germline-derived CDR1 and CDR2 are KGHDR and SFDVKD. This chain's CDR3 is CATSEGGGGTQYF. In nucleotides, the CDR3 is TGTGCCACCAGTGAAGGGGGGGGCGGGACCCAGTACTTC.

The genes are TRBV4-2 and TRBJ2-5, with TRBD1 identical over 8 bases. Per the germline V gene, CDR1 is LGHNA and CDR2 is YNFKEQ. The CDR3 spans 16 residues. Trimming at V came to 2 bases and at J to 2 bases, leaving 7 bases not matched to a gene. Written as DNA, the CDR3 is TGTGCCAGCAGCCAAACTGGACAGGGTCGACAAGAGACCCAGTACTTC. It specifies CASSQTGQGRQETQYF.

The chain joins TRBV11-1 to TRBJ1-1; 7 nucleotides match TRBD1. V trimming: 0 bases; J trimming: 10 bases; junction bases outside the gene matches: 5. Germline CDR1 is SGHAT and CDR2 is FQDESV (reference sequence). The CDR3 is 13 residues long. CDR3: CASSLAPTGRAFF. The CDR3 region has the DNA TGTGCCAGCAGCTTAGCCCCGACAGGGAGAGCTTTCTTT.

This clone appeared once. CDR3 coding DNA: TGTGCCAGTGGACAGCCCCAGTACTTC. The encoded protein is CASGQPQYF. This chain connects TRBV19 to TRBJ2-5; possible D gene TRBD1, 6 bases. V gave up 8 bases and J gave up 9 bases, with 7 bases separating them. CDR1 LNHDA and CDR2 SQIVND come from the germline V gene (reference sequence). This CDR3 region has 9 residues.

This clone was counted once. The CDR3 reads CASSEGLASSYEQYF. The CDR3 DNA is TGTGCCAGCAGCGAGGGACTAGCAAGCTCCTACGAGCAGTACTTC. The rearrangement uses TRBV9 and TRBJ2-7; TRBD2 matches 9 bases. There are 15 residues in the CDR3. Germline CDR1 is SGDLS and CDR2 is YYNGEE. V shed 3 bases, J shed 0 bases, and the junction held 4 bases outside the gene matches.

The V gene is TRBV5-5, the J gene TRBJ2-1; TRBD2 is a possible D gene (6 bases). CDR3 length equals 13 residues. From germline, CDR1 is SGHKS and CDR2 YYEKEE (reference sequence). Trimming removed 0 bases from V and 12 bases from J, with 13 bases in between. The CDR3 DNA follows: TGTGCCAGCAGCTTGGTCACCTTGGGGGGGCAGTTCTTC. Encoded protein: CASSLVTLGGQFF. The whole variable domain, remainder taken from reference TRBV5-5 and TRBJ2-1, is DAGVTQSPTHLIKTRGQQVTLRCSPISGHKSVSWYQQVLGQGPQFIFQYYEKEERGRGNFPDRFSARQFPNYSSELNVNALLLGDSALYLCASSLVTLGGQFFGPGTRLTVL.

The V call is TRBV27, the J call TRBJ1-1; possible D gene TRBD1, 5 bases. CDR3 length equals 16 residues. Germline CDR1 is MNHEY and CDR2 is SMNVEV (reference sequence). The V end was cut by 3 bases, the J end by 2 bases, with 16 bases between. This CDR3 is CASSLRSRGYNTEAFF. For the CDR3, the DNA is TGTGCCAGCAGTTTGCGATCAAGGGGTTACAACACTGAAGCTTTCTTT.

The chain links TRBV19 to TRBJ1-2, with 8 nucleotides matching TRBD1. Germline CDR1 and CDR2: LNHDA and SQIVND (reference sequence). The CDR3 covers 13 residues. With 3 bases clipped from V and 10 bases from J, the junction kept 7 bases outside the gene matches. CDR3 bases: TGTGCCAGTAGTATGGACAGGGCTCGGGACTACACCTTC. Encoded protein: CASSMDRARDYTF.

Here the CDR3 reads CASSQPLAGAYSYEQYF. CDR3 DNA: TGTGCCAGCAGCCAACCGTTAGCGGGGGCATACTCCTACGAGCAGTACTTC. The rearrangement uses TRBV7-9 and TRBJ2-7; 9 bases match TRBD2. Germline V lookup: CDR1 SEHNR, CDR2 FQNEAQ (reference sequence). CDR3 size: 17 residues. The trim removed 5 bases at V and 0 bases at J, leaving 11 bases unmatched.

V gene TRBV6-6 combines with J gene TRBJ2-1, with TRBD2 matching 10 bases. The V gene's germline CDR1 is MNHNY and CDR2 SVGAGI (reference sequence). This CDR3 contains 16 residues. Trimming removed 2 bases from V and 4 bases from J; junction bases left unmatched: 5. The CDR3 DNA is TGTGCCAGCAGTTACGGAACTAGCGGGGCATACAATGAGCAGTTCTTC. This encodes CASSYGTSGAYNEQFF.

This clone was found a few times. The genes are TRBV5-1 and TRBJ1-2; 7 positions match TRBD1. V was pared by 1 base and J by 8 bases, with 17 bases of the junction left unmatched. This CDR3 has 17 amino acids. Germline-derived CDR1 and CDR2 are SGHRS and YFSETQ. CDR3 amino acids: CASSLLATTGMAPGYTF. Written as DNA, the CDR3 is TGCGCCAGCAGCTTGCTAGCGACGACAGGGATGGCGCCCGGCTACACCTTC.

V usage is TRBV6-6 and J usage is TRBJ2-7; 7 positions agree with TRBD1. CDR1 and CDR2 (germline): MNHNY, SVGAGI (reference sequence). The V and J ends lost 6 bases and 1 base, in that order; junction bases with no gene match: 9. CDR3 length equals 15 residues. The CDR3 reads CASRPSTGRSYEQYF. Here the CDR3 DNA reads TGTGCCAGCAGGCCCTCGACAGGGCGTTCCTACGAGCAGTACTTC.